The entry that follows covers one T cell receptor beta chain sequence. The antigen is undetermined. Profiling relied on immunoSEQ multiplex PCR, and the TCRdb table lists in-frame clones only, not all of them. The sample lists about 130,000 clones, 85% to 90% seen once, with 5.5% to 7% in the top ten. This entry belongs to a study of cytomegalovirus exposure and HLA in healthy donors. Study-level points and caveats: A few chains linked to CMV were shown in vitro to be specific for CMV antigens. Accounts indicate the classifier identified cytomegalovirus status with strong specificity and sensitivity. In a later analysis, first-cohort TCR clusters were found to tend to co-occur in the roughly 120 validation repertoires. Many donors shared some public TCRs, even though most TCR sequences were rare.

CDR3 length: 12 residues. Germline V CDR1 and CDR2: KGHSH, LQKENI. V lost 1 base to trimming and J lost 8 bases; unmatched junction nucleotides: 1. Sequences were obtained from PBMCs. The source of this sequence is a woman in her twenties or thirties in good health and CMV-seropositive. The V and J genes are TRBV18 and TRBJ1-2; 7 bases are shared with TRBD1. Here the CDR3 DNA reads TGTGCCAGCTCACCACAGGGACAGGGCTACACCTTC. Translating it yields CASSPQGQGYTF.